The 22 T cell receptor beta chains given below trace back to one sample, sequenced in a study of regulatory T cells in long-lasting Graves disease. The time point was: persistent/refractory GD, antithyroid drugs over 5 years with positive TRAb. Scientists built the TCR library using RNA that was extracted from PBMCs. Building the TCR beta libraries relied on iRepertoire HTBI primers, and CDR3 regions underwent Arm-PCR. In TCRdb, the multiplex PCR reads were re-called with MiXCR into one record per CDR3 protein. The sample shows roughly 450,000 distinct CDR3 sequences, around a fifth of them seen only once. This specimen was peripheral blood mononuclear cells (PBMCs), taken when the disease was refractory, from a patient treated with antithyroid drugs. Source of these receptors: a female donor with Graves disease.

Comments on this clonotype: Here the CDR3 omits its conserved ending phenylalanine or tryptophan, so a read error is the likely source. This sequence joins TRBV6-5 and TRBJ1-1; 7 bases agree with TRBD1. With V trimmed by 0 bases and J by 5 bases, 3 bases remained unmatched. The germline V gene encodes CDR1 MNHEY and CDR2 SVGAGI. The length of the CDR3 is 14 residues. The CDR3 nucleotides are TGTGCCAGCAGTTACTCCCAGGGGGGGACTGAAGCTTTCTAT. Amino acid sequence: CASSYSQGGTEAFY.

CDR3 in amino acids: CASRSPGVSQPQHF. CDR3 coding DNA: TGTGCCAGCAGGTCCCCAGGGGTTAGTCAGCCCCAGCATTTT. The rearrangement uses TRBV2 and TRBJ1-5; maybe TRBD1 (6 bases). The germline V gene encodes CDR1 SNHLY and CDR2 FYNNEI. The ends were cut back, 6 bases at V and 6 bases at J, with 15 bases in the middle. The CDR3 runs 14 residues.

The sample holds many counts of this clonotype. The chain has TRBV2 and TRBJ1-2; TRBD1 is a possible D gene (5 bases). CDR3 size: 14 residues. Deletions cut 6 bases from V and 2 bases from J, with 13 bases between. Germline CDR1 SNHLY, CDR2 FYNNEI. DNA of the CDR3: TGTGCCAGCAGAGGGGAAACAGAGAACTATGGCTACACCTTC. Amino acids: CASRGETENYGYTF.

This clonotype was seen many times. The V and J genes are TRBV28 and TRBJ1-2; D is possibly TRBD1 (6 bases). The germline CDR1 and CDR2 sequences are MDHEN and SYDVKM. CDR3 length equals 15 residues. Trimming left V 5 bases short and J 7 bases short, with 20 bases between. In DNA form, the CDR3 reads TGTGCCAGCAGTGCAATCCTTGGGGGCGCGGGTGGCTACACCTTC. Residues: CASSAILGGAGGYTF.

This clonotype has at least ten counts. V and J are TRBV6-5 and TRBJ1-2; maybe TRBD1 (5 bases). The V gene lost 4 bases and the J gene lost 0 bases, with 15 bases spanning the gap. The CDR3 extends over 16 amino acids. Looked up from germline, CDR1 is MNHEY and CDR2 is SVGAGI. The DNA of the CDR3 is TGTGCCAGCAGTTGGGGACCGATTGACGCTAACTATGGCTACACCTTC. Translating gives CASSWGPIDANYGYTF.

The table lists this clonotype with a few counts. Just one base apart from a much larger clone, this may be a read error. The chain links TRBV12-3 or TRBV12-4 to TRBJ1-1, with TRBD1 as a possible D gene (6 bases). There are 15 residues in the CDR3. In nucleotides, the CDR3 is TGTGCCAGCAGTTTAGGCCGACCGGGGGGCACTAAAGCTTTCTTT. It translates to CASSLGRPGGTKAFF.

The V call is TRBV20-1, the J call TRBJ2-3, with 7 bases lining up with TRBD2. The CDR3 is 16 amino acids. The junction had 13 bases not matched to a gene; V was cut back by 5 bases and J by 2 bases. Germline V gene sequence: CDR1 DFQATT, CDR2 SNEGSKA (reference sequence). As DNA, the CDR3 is TGCAGTGCTTCCACGGGAAAAGCGGGGAACACAGATACGCAGTATTTT. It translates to CSASTGKAGNTDTQYF.

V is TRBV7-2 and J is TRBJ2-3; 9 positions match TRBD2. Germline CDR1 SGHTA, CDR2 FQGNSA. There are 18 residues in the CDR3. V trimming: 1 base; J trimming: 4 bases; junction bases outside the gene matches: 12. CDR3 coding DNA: TGTGCCAGCAGCTTAGTTTTACAGGCTAGCGGGGCTTCAGATACGCAGTATTTT. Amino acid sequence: CASSLVLQASGASDTQYF.

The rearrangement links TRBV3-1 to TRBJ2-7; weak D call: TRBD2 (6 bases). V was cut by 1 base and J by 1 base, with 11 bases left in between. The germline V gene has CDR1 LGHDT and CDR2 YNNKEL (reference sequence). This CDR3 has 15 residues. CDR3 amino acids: CASSQGGVESYEQYF. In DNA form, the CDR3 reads TGTGCCAGCAGCCAAGGCGGGGTAGAATCCTACGAGCAGTACTTC.

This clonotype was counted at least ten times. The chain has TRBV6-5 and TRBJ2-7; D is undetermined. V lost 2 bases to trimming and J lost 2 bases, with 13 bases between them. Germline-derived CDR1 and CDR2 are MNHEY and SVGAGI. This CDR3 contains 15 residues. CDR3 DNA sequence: TGTGCCAGCAGTTACCCACTCACGGTACCCTACGAGCAGTACTTC. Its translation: CASSYPLTVPYEQYF.

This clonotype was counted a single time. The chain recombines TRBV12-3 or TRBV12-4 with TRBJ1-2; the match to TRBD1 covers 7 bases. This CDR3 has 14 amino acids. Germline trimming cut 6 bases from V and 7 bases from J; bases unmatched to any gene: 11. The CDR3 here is CASRGSGTDGGYTF. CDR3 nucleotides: TGTGCCAGCAGGGGATCCGGGACAGATGGTGGCTACACCTTC.

CDR3 amino acids: CASSLIQGTQETQYF. The CDR3 coding sequence is TGCGCCAGCAGCTTGATCCAAGGGACCCAAGAGACCCAGTACTTC. The chain combines TRBV5-1 with TRBJ2-5; D may be TRBD1 or TRBD2 (5 bases each). The CDR3 is 15 amino acids. Trimming stripped 1 base from V and 1 base from J, with 11 bases between. Germline V gives CDR1 SGHRS, CDR2 YFSETQ.

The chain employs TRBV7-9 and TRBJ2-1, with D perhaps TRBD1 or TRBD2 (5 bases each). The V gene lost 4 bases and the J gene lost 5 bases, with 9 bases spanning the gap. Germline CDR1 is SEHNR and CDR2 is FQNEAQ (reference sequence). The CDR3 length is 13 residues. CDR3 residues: CASSSGTDNEQFF. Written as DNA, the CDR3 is TGTGCCAGCAGCTCCGGGACGGACAATGAGCAGTTCTTC. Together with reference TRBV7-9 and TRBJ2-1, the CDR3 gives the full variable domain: DTGVSQNPRHKITKRGQNVTFRCDPISEHNRLYWYRQTLGQGPEFLTYFQNEAQLEKSRLLSDRFSAERPKGSFSTLEIQRTEQGDSAMYLCASSSGTDNEQFFGPGTRLTVL.

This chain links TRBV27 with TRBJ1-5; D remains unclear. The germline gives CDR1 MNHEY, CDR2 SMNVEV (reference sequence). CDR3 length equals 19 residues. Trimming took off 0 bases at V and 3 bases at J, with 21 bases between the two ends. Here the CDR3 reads CASSLSSRGYQYPNQPQHF. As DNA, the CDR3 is TGTGCCAGCAGTTTATCATCCCGGGGATACCAGTATCCCAATCAGCCCCAGCATTTT.

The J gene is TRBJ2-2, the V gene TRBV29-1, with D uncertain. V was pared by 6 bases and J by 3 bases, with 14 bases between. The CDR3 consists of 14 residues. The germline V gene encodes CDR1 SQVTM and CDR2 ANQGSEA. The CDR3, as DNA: TGCAGCGTCGTAGACGGCAGGTACACCGGGGAGCTGTTTTTT. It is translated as CSVVDGRYTGELFF.

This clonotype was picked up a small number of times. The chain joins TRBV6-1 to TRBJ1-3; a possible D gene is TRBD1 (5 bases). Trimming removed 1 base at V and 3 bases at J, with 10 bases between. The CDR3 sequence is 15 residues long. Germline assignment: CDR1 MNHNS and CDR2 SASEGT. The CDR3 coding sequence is TGTGCCAGCAGTGAAGAGAGCAGGGATGGAAACACCATATATTTT. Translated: CASSEESRDGNTIYF.

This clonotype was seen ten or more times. The CDR3 is CSVELSHRADEAFF. The CDR3 bases are TGCAGCGTTGAACTAAGCCACAGGGCGGATGAAGCTTTCTTT. J is TRBJ1-1 and V is TRBV29-1; a weak D match, TRBD1 (6 bases). CDR3 length: 14 residues. CDR1 is SQVTM and CDR2 is ANQGSEA in the germline V gene. The V and J ends lost 2 bases and 7 bases respectively, with 17 bases between them.

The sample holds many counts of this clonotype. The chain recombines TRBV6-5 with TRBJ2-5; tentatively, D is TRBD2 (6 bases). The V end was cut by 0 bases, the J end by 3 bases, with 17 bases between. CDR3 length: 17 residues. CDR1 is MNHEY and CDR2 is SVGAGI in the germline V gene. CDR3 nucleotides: TGTGCCAGCAGTTACTCCGTCCGTGCGGGACGGAAAGAGACCCAGTACTTC. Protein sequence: CASSYSVRAGRKETQYF.

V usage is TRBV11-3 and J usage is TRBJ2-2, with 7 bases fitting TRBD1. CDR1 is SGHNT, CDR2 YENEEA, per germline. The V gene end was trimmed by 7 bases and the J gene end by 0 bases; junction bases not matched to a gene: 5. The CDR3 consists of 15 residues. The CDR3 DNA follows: TGTGCCAGCACCAGACAGGGACCGAACACCGGGGAGCTGTTTTTT. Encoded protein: CASTRQGPNTGELFF.

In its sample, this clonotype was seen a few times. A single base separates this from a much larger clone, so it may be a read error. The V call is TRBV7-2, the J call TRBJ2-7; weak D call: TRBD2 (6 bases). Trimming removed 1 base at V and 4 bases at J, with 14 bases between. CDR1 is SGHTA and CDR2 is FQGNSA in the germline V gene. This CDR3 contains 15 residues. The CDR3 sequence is CASSLVGGGKYEQYF. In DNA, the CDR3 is TGTGCCAGCAGCTTAGTTGGCGGCGGGAAATACGAGCAGTACTTC.

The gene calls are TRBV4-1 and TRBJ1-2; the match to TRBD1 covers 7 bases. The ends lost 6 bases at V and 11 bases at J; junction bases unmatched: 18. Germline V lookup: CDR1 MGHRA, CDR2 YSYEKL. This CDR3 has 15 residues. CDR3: CASRYPGTASSRYTF. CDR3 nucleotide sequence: TGCGCCAGCAGATACCCCGGGACAGCCTCCAGCAGATACACCTTC.

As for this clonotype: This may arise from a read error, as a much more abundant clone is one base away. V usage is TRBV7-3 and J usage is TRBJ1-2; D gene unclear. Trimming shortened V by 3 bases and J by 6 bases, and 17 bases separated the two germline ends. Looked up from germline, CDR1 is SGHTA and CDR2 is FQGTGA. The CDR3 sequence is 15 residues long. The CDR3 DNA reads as TGTGCCAGCAGCTTTACAATTCAGGATCGGGATGGCTACACCTTC. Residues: CASSFTIQDRDGYTF.